This TCR beta chain stems from a study of blood T cells in healthy people across ages (dated by TCRdb to about 2015). For the study in its entirety: Template switching captured roughly one uniquely barcoded TCR beta cDNA molecule per two T cells in model experiments. To avoid experimental bias, donors of different ages were spread randomly across the sequencing lanes. Four age groups were formed from the donors: young (average roughly 15 years), middle-aged (approximately 40), aged (62) and long-lived (more than 75). Two additional independent replicas of 1 million unique cDNA reads from the same blood draw were analyzed for two donors (one aged 18 to 30 and one aged 80 or older). The study measured age-related changes in TCR beta repertoire diversity using deep sequencing normalized with unique cDNA molecular identifiers. What the work shows at the level of the full study, not this receptor alone: The CMV infection status of donors was not known, potentially confounding age-related changes in expanded clonotypes. Total diversity estimates from one million sequenced T cells were considered lower bounds and underestimates. The percentage of naive T cells measured by flow cytometry correlated strongly with observed TCR beta diversity. As age increased, observed TCR beta diversity per million T cells dropped in a roughly linear way, and a significant reduction was already evident by age approximately 40. The long-lived group showed more naive CD4+ T cells, fewer expanded clones and increased TCR diversity than the aged group, suggesting age selection. Because profiling used bulk unsorted PBMCs, naive and antigen-experienced compartments could not be compared conclusively.

The 39 donors, aged about 6 to 95 years, were systemically healthy Caucasian individuals from Russia. Around 9.9 milliliters of peripheral blood were collected from each donor into EDTA-treated Vacutainer tubes. Ficoll-Paque density-gradient centrifugation was used to isolate PBMCs, with at least 7 million obtained per sample. Total RNA was extracted from PBMCs with Trizol reagent, with at least 5 micrograms obtained per sample. For every donor, flow cytometry on a PBMC aliquot measured the percentage of naive CD45RAhigh/CD27high T cells. The receptor library was made with 5' RACE. Sequenced using an Illumina HiSeq 2500. A second PCR of about 7 to 12 cycles was performed with a sample-barcoded 5' primer and a J-beta primer mix. A unique molecular identifier was introduced onto each TCR beta cDNA molecule by a template-switch 5' adaptor carrying 12 random nucleotides. Each sample yielded at least 2.5 million CDR3-containing paired-end reads. The Mint cDNA synthesis kit, primed by a TRBC-specific oligonucleotide, was used to synthesize first-strand cDNA from all RNA. Following uracil-DNA glycosylase treatment, all cDNA underwent a first 18-cycle PCR with the universal primers M1SS and BC2_uni_R. The published analysis was carried out like this. For normalization, 1 million high-quality reads, each with a distinct molecular identifier, were randomly selected from each sample. Instead of being binned into consensus sequences, reads with shared molecular identifiers were discarded. MiTCR, with a Q25 quality threshold and the strictest error-elimination algorithm, was used for CDR3 identification, clonotype clustering and error correction. A nonparametric unseen species model using Euler transformation provided a lower-bound estimate of total TCR beta diversity. In-frame beta chains were kept once TCRdb had trimmed the public reads at Q25 with fastp and called clones with MiXCR. Rows with a matching CDR3 protein are joined into one entry that keeps the most common DNA and genes. TCRdb, rather than the study authors, made the V and J calls. The sample includes some 640,000 distinct CDR3 sequences, with more than 40% observed a single time. The ten largest clonotypes hold roughly a third of the sample.

The CDR3 runs 12 amino acids, cysteine and phenylalanine included. The DNA shown is the 36-base CDR3, in frame from base 1. The CDR1 and CDR2 encoded by the germline V gene (reference sequence) are SEHNR and FQNEAQ. The junction shows trimming of 2 bases on V and 6 bases on J, plus 5 bases between the germline ends. This clonotype has a single count. The specificity of this receptor is unknown. No much larger clonotype is one base removed from it; base qualities were not supplied. A lone read is weak support. The receptor comes from a woman in her fifties or sixties in good health. Here the chain combines TRBV7-9 and TRBJ1-5, with the D gene not confidently named. The sequenced material came from blood. The CDR3 sequence is CASSLLSQPQHF. The DNA reads as follows: TGTGCCAGCAGCTTATTGTCTCAGCCCCAGCATTTT.